The T cell receptor (beta chain) under discussion was sequenced for a study of Graves' ophthalmopathy and Graves' hyperthyroidism. Study-wide points: The model's prediction of ophthalmopathy progression had roughly 70% sensitivity and approximately 77% specificity.

This CDR3 region has 15 residues. Germline CDR1 is SGHTS and CDR2 is YDEGEE. Trimming removed 1 base at V and 6 bases at J, with 16 bases between. This clonotype was seen repeatedly, ten times or more. What it binds is not known. Out of roughly 9.3 ml of fresh peripheral blood, PBMCs were obtained. The sequenced template was RNA, covering the TCR beta CDR3 region. First-round RT-PCR employed HTBI primers, with a second-round multiplex PCR after it. One entry per CDR3 protein, called by TCRdb with MiXCR from the multiplex PCR reads. The sample has 650,000 to 800,000 distinct CDR3 sequences, roughly 41% seen once; the top ten hold over 2.5%.

The V and J genes are TRBV5-8 and TRBJ2-5; D is perhaps TRBD2 (6 bases). Sequencing was done on a sample of peripheral blood. The clonotype comes from an adult man with Graves' ophthalmopathy. CDR3 sequence reads: CASSLLAAAGKTQYF. The CDR3 nucleotides are TGTGCCAGCAGCTTGTTAGCGGCGGCCGGGAAGACCCAGTACTTC.